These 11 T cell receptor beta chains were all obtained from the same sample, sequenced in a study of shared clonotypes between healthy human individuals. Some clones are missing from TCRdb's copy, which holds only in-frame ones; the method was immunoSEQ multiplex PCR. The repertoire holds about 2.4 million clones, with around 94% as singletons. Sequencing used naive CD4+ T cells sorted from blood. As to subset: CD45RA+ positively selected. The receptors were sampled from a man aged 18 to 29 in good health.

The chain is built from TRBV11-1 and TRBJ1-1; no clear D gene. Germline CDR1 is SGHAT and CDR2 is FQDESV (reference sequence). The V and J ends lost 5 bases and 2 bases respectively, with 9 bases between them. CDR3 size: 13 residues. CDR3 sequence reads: CASSVQRNTEAFF. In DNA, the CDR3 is TGTGCCAGCAGCGTGCAGAGAAACACTGAAGCTTTCTTT.

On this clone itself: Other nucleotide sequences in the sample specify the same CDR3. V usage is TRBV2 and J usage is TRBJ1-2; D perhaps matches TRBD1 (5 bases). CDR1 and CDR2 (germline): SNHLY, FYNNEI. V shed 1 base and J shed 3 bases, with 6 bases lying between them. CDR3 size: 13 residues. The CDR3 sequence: CASSEGGDYGYTF. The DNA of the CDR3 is TGTGCCAGCAGTGAAGGGGGGGACTATGGCTACACCTTC.

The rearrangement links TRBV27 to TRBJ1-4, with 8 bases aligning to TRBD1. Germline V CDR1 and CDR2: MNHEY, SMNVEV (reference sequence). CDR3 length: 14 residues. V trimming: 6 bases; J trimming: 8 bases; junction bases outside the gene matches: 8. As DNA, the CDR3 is TGTGCCAGCAGAATACAGGGGGGTCGAGAAAAACTGTTTTTT. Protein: CASRIQGGREKLFF.

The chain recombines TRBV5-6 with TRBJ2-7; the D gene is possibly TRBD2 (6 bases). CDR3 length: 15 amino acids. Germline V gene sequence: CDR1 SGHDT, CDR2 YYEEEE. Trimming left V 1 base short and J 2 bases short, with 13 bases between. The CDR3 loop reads CASSLLGGTPYEQYF. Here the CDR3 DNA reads TGTGCCAGCAGCTTGTTAGGCGGGACGCCCTACGAGCAGTACTTC.

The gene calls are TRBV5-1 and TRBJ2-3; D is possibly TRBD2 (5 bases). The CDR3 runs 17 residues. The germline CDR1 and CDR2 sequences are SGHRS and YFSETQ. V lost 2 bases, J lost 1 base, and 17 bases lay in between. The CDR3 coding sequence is TGCGCCAGCAGCTTAGGGCCCCAGCTCGGGGGCACAGATACGCAGTATTTT. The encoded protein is CASSLGPQLGGTDTQYF. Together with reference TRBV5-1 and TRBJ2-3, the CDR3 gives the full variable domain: KAGVTQTPRYLIKTRGQQVTLSCSPISGHRSVSWYQQTPGQGLQFLFEYFSETQRNKGNFPGRFSGRQFSNSRSEMNVSTLELGDSALYLCASSLGPQLGGTDTQYFGPGTRLTVL.

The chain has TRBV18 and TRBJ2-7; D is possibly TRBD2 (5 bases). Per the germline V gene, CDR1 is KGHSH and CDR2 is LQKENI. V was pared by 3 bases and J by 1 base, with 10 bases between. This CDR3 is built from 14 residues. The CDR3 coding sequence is TGTGCCAGCTCACCCCCTACTAGATCCTACGAGCAGTACTTC. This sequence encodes CASSPPTRSYEQYF.

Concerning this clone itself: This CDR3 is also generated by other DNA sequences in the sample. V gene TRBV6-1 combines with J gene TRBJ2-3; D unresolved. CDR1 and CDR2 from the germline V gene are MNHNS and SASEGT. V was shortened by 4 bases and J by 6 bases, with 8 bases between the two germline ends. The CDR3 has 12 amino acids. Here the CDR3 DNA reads TGTGCCAGCAGTGTCAAAGGGGATACGCAGTATTTT. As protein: CASSVKGDTQYF.

Here the CDR3 reads CASSSSTFPRAEVYGYTF. The DNA of the CDR3 is TGTGCCAGCAGTTCCTCCACTTTCCCGCGGGCCGAAGTCTATGGCTACACCTTC. J is TRBJ1-2 and V is TRBV28; no firm D call. Trimming took 4 bases from V and 4 from J, leaving 25 bases between them. Germline V gene lookup returns CDR1 MDHEN and CDR2 SYDVKM. This CDR3 spans 18 amino acids.

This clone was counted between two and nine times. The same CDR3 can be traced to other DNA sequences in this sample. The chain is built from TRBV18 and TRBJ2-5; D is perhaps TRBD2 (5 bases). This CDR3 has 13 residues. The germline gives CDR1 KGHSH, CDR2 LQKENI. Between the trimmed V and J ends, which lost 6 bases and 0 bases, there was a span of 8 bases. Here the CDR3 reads CASSPGYQETQYF. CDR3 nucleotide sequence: TGTGCCAGCTCCCCGGGGTACCAAGAGACCCAGTACTTC.

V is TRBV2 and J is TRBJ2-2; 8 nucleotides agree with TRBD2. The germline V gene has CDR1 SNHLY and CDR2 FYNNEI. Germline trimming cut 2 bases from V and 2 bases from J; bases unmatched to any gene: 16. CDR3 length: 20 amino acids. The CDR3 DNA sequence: TGTGCCAGCAGTGAATTTAGCGGGACAAATATCTTGAAAAACACCGGGGAGCTGTTTTTT. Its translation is CASSEFSGTNILKNTGELFF.

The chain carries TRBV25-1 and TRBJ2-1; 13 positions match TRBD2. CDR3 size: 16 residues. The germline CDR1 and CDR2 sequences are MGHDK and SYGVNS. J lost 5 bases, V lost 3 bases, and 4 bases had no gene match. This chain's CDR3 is CASSDLGTSGDNEQFF. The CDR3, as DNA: TGTGCCAGCAGTGACCTTGGGACTAGCGGGGACAATGAGCAGTTCTTC.